Following are 20 T cell receptor beta chains from one sample sequenced in a study of OX40 agonist ivuxolimab in advanced cancers. Measured with immunoSEQ multiplex PCR; TCRdb has only the in-frame clones, and not every one. The sample holds around 140,000 clones, just over 90% seen once. The material was CD4+ or CD8+ T cells sorted from blood, obtained in a trial of the OX40 agonist ivuxolimab. These receptor sequences come from an adult with an advanced solid tumor such as melanoma, head and neck, liver or kidney cancer.

J is TRBJ2-3 and V is TRBV25-1, with 9 bases aligning to TRBD2. This CDR3 is built from 15 residues. Unmatched junction bases numbered 2, after V lost 3 bases and J lost 1 base. Germline values: CDR1 MGHDK, CDR2 SYGVNS. The CDR3 is CASSDERGGTDTQYF. DNA for the CDR3: TGTGCCAGCAGTGATGAGCGGGGGGGCACAGATACGCAGTATTTT. Drawing the rest from reference TRBV25-1 and TRBJ2-3, the complete variable domain is EADIYQTPRYLVIGTGKKITLECSQTMGHDKMYWYQQDPGMELHLIHYSYGVNSTEKGDLSSESTVSRIRTEHFPLTLESARPSHTSQYLCASSDERGGTDTQYFGPGTRLTVL.

The CDR3 DNA is TGTGCCAGCAGTGAAGTCGGACAGCACAATCAGCCCCAGCATTTT. Protein product: CASSEVGQHNQPQHF. The chain couples TRBV6-1 to TRBJ1-5; D might be TRBD1 (6 bases). V was shortened by 1 base and J by 3 bases, with 10 bases between the two germline ends. CDR3 length: 15 residues. Germline lookup yields CDR1 MNHNS and CDR2 SASEGT.

V usage is TRBV5-6 and J usage is TRBJ1-1; D call uncertain. The CDR3 spans 15 residues. The germline V and J ends were trimmed by 3 bases and 1 base, with 13 bases remaining between them. Germline CDR1 SGHDT, CDR2 YYEEEE. The CDR3 is CASSWSTGRNTEAFF. The CDR3 DNA follows: TGTGCCAGCAGCTGGTCGACCGGGAGGAACACTGAAGCTTTCTTT.

The V and J genes are TRBV7-2 and TRBJ2-1; the match to TRBD1 covers 9 bases. Trimming took 5 bases from V and 0 from J; bases not matched to a gene: 14. Germline lookup yields CDR1 SGHTA and CDR2 FQGNSA. The CDR3 loop spans 19 amino acids. CDR3 amino acids: CASSQLHWTGDISYNEQFF. Written as DNA, the CDR3 is TGTGCCAGCAGCCAGCTACATTGGACAGGGGACATCTCCTACAATGAGCAGTTCTTC.

The chain has TRBV28 and TRBJ1-5, with D hard to call. CDR3 length: 16 amino acids. Between the trimmed V and J ends, which lost 2 bases and 1 base, there was a span of 12 bases. CDR1 and CDR2 (germline): MDHEN, SYDVKM. CDR3 coding DNA: TGTGCCAGCAGTTTAAGCGCGGCGCCGAGCAATCAGCCCCAGCATTTT. Protein sequence: CASSLSAAPSNQPQHF.

V is TRBV27 and J is TRBJ1-1, with 7 bases identical to TRBD1. The CDR3 loop spans 15 amino acids. The trim removed 6 bases at V and 1 base at J, leaving 8 bases unmatched. CDR1 is MNHEY and CDR2 is SMNVEV in the germline V gene (reference sequence). The CDR3 protein is CASRSETGSNTEAFF. DNA of the CDR3: TGTGCCAGCAGGAGCGAGACAGGGTCGAACACTGAAGCTTTCTTT.

The chain uses TRBV28 and TRBJ2-1; TRBD1 might be the D (6 bases). CDR1 is MDHEN, CDR2 SYDVKM, per germline. Trimming took off 5 bases at V and 3 bases at J, with 14 bases between the two ends. This CDR3 is 15 amino acids long. CDR3 sequence (DNA): TGTGCCAGCAGTGGGCCCGGGACAAACTACAATGAGCAGTTCTTC. Its protein is CASSGPGTNYNEQFF.

This rearrangement joins TRBV6-5 to TRBJ1-1; D call uncertain. V was pared by 7 bases and J by 6 bases, with 15 bases between. This CDR3 has 13 amino acids. Germline V gene data show CDR1 as MNHEY and CDR2 as SVGAGI. The CDR3 here is CASTSGVVAEAFF. The CDR3 DNA reads TGTGCCAGCACCTCCGGAGTGGTGGCTGAAGCTTTCTTT.

This chain links TRBV7-3 with TRBJ2-7; 8 bases agree with TRBD1. The germline CDR1 and CDR2 sequences are SGHTA and FQGTGA. The CDR3 contains 12 residues. After removal of 5 bases from V and 7 bases from J, the junction contained 4 bases not matched to a gene. CDR3 nucleotide sequence: TGTGCCAGCAGCCCGTACAGGGGGGAGCAGTACTTC. Protein: CASSPYRGEQYF.

The rearrangement joins TRBV30 to TRBJ2-3; perhaps TRBD1 as D (6 bases). Looked up from germline, CDR1 is GTSNPN and CDR2 is SVGIG (reference sequence). CDR3 length: 13 amino acids. The germline V and J ends were trimmed by 0 bases and 6 bases, with 10 bases remaining between them. The CDR3 DNA reads TGTGCCTGGAGTGTAACAGGGACCGATACGCAGTATTTT. Amino acid sequence: CAWSVTGTDTQYF.

The V and J genes are TRBV5-6 and TRBJ2-2; a weak D match, TRBD1 (6 bases). The CDR3 loop spans 16 amino acids. CDR1 SGHDT and CDR2 YYEEEE come from the germline V gene. Trimming removed 4 bases at V and 4 bases at J, with 17 bases between. The CDR3 region is CASSAQPGVGTGELFF. CDR3 sequence (DNA): TGTGCCAGCAGCGCACAACCAGGGGTCGGCACCGGGGAGCTGTTTTTT.

This rearrangement joins TRBV11-2 to TRBJ1-5; D might be TRBD1 (5 bases). Germline V gives CDR1 SGHAT, CDR2 FQNNGV. The CDR3 is 14 amino acids. V was trimmed by 3 bases and J by 7 bases, leaving 13 bases between them. The CDR3 region is CASSLGEGWQPQHF. The DNA of the CDR3 is TGTGCCAGCAGCTTGGGGGAGGGGTGGCAGCCCCAGCATTTT.

This clone has only one observation. The V call is TRBV18, the J call TRBJ2-3; the match to TRBD2 covers 7 bases. Trimming cost V 3 bases and J 7 bases; bases outside gene matches: 10. The CDR3 is 15 residues long. Germline CDR1 and CDR2: KGHSH and LQKENI. The CDR3 sequence is CASSPREEPGNTQYF. CDR3 in DNA: TGTGCCAGCTCACCCCGGGAGGAGCCCGGAAATACGCAGTATTTT.

The chain has TRBV28 and TRBJ1-2; the D gene is possibly TRBD1 (6 bases). This CDR3 is built from 13 residues. Trimming cost V 4 bases and J 2 bases, with 8 bases left between them. Germline lookup yields CDR1 MDHEN and CDR2 SYDVKM. The CDR3 DNA reads as TGTGCCAGCAGTTCCCAGGGGAACTATGGCTACACCTTC. The encoded protein is CASSSQGNYGYTF.

This chain joins TRBV28 and TRBJ1-4; D not certain. With 7 bases removed from V and 3 bases from J, the gap between germline ends came to 15 bases. The CDR3 contains 15 residues. CDR1 and CDR2 from the germline V gene are MDHEN and SYDVKM. CDR3 DNA: TGTGCCAGCATTCCGAAAACCGGTTCTAATGAAAAACTGTTTTTT. Its translation is CASIPKTGSNEKLFF.

The chain carries TRBV7-8 and TRBJ1-2, with D uncertain. Trimming shortened V by 2 bases and J by 4 bases, and 11 bases separated the two germline ends. Germline loops: CDR1 SGHVS, CDR2 FQNEAQ. The CDR3 is 14 residues long. The CDR3: CASSLQMDGYGYTF. The DNA of the CDR3 is TGTGCCAGCAGCTTACAGATGGACGGCTATGGCTACACCTTC.

V usage is TRBV27 and J usage is TRBJ1-1, with D maybe TRBD1 (5 bases). Germline loops: CDR1 MNHEY, CDR2 SMNVEV (reference sequence). The CDR3 spans 14 residues. Trimming took 6 bases from V and 5 from J, leaving 16 bases between them. The CDR3 region is CASSQGYLRTEAFF. CDR3 nucleotide sequence: TGTGCCAGCAGCCAGGGATATTTGAGGACTGAAGCTTTCTTT.

This chain uses TRBV18 with TRBJ1-2; D ambiguous. The CDR3 totals 13 residues. Germline V CDR1 and CDR2: KGHSH, LQKENI. With 3 bases removed from V and 6 bases from J, the gap between germline ends came to 11 bases. The CDR3 DNA follows: TGTGCCAGCTCACCCCGTAGTTCTGATGGCTACACCTTC. Translation gives CASSPRSSDGYTF.

The rearrangement joins TRBV10-3 to TRBJ2-1, with 9 positions matching TRBD1. Germline V CDR1 and CDR2: ENHRY, SYGVKD. V was pared by 6 bases and J by 8 bases, with 2 bases of the junction left unmatched. CDR3 length: 12 amino acids. The CDR3 sequence is CAIRGTGYEQFF. The CDR3 DNA sequence: TGTGCCATCAGAGGGACAGGGTATGAGCAGTTCTTC.

The chain couples TRBV19 to TRBJ2-1, with 16 bases matching TRBD2. The CDR3 is 17 amino acids. Losses at the gene ends were 3 bases for V and 3 bases for J; bases not matched to a gene: 2. The germline gives CDR1 LNHDA, CDR2 SQIVND (reference sequence). CDR3 amino acids: CASSMGLAGGGYNEQFF. The CDR3 DNA reads as TGTGCCAGTAGTATGGGACTAGCGGGAGGGGGCTACAATGAGCAGTTCTTC.